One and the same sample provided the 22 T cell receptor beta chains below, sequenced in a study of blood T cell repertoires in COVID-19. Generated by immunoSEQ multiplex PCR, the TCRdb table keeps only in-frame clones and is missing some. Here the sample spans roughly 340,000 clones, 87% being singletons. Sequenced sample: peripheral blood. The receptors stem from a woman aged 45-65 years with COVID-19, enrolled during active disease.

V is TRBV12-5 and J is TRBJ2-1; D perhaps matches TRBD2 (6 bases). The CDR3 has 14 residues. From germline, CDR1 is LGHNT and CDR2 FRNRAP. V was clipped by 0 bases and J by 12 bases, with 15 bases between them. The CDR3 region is CASGLVPLLAWQFF. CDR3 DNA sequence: TGTGCTAGTGGTTTGGTACCCCTCCTAGCGTGGCAGTTCTTC.

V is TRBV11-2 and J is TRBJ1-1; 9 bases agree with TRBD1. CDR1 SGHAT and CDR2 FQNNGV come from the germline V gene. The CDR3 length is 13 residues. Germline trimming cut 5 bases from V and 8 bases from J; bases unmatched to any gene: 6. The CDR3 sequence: CASSRDRVSEAFF. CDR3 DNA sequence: TGTGCCAGCAGCCGGGACAGGGTAAGCGAAGCTTTCTTT.

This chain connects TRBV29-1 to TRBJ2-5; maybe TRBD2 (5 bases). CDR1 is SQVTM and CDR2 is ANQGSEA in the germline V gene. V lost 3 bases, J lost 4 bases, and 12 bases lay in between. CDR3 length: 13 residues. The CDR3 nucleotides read TGCAGCGTTGATCAAGAGGGCCGAGAGACCCAGTACTTC. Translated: CSVDQEGRETQYF.

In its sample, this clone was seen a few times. The DNA of the CDR3 is TGTGCCAGCAGCTTAACCGGGAGAGGGTCAGATACGCAGTATTTT. This translates into CASSLTGRGSDTQYF. V usage is TRBV11-2 and J usage is TRBJ2-3; TRBD2 is a possible D gene (6 bases). Germline V gene lookup returns CDR1 SGHAT and CDR2 FQNNGV. The V gene lost 2 bases and the J gene lost 4 bases, with 13 bases spanning the gap. This CDR3 has 15 amino acids.

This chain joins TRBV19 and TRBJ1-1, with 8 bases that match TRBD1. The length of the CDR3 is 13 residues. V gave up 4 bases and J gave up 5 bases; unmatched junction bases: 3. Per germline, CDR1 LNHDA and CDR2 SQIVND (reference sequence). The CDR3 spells CASSTGGATEAFF. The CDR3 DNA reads TGTGCCAGTAGTACAGGGGGCGCAACTGAAGCTTTCTTT.

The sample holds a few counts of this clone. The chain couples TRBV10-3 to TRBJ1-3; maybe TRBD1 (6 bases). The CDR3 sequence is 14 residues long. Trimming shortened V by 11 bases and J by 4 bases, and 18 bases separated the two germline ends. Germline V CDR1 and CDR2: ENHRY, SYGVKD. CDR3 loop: CASSRGGEGNTIYF. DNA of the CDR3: TGTGCCTCCTCGCGGGGGGGCGAAGGAAACACCATATATTTT.

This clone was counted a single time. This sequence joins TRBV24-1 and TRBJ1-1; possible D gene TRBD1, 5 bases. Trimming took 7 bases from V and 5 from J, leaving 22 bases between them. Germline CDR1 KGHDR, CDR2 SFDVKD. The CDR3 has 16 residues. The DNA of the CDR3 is TGTGCCACCAGGGGGGTCGGGAGCGGACCGGGGACTGAAGCTTTCTTT. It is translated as CATRGVGSGPGTEAFF.

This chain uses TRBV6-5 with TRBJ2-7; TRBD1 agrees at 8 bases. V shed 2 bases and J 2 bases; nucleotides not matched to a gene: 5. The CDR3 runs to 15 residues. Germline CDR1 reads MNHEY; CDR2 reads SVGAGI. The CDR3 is CASSYRDRRPYEQYF. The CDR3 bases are TGTGCCAGCAGTTACCGGGACAGGCGCCCCTACGAGCAGTACTTC.

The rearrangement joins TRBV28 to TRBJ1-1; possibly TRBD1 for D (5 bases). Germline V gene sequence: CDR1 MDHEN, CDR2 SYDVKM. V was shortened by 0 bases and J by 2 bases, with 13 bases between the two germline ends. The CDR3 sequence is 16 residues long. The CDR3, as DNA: TGTGCCAGCAGTTTATGGGGGCGCGGTGGCAACACTGAAGCTTTCTTT. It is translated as CASSLWGRGGNTEAFF.

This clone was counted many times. In nucleotides, the CDR3 is TGCGCCAGCAGCTTGGAGGGACAGTCGGGTGGCTACACCTTC. The encoded protein is CASSLEGQSGGYTF. V is TRBV5-1 and J is TRBJ1-2, with 7 bases matching TRBD1. With V trimmed by 0 bases and J by 7 bases, 6 bases remained unmatched. Germline CDR1 and CDR2: SGHRS and YFSETQ. CDR3 size: 14 residues. The full variable domain, its missing parts supplied by reference TRBV5-1 and TRBJ1-2, is KAGVTQTPRYLIKTRGQQVTLSCSPISGHRSVSWYQQTPGQGLQFLFEYFSETQRNKGNFPGRFSGRQFSNSRSEMNVSTLELGDSALYLCASSLEGQSGGYTFGSGTRLTVV.

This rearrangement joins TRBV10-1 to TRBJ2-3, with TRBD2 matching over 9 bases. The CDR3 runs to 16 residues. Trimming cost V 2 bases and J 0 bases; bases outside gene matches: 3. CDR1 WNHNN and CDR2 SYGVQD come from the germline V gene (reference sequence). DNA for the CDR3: TGCGCCAGCAGTGAGAGGACTAGCGTTAGCACAGATACGCAGTATTTT. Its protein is CASSERTSVSTDTQYF.

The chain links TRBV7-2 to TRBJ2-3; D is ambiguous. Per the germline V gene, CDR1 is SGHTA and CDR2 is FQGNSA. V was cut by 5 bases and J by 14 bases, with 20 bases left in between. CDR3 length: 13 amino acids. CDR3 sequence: CASSGEKRLIWYF. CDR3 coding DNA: TGTGCCAGCAGCGGAGAAAAGAGACTGATTTGGTATTTT.

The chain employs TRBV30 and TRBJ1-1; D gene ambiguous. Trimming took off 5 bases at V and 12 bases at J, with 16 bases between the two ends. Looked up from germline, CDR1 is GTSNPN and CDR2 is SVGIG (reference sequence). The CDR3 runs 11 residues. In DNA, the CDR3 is TGTGCCTGGGGACTCGGGTTAATGACTTTCTTT. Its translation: CAWGLGLMTFF. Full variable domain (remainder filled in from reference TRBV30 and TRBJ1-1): SQTIHQWPATLVQPVGSPLSLECTVEGTSNPNLYWYRQAAGRGLQLLFYSVGIGQISSEVPQNLSASRPQDRQFILSSKKLLLSDSGFYLCAWGLGLMTFFGQGTRLTVV.

Here the CDR3 DNA reads TGTGCCAGCAGTTTAATTGGGGCAGGGGGTGGCTACACCTTC. Its protein is CASSLIGAGGGYTF. The rearrangement uses TRBV27 and TRBJ1-2; 7 bases fit TRBD1. CDR1 and CDR2 from the germline V gene are MNHEY and SMNVEV (reference sequence). The V and J ends lost 2 bases and 7 bases, in that order; junction bases with no gene match: 7. The CDR3 sequence is 14 residues long.

The CDR3 nucleotides are TGTGCCAGCAGTTCTAGCGGTCTAGCCAAAAACATTCAGTACTTC. Translating gives CASSSSGLAKNIQYF. J is TRBJ2-4 and V is TRBV6-5, with TRBD2 matching over 7 bases. Germline V gene data show CDR1 as MNHEY and CDR2 as SVGAGI. Trimming took 4 bases from V and 0 from J; bases not matched to a gene: 3. This CDR3 region has 15 residues.

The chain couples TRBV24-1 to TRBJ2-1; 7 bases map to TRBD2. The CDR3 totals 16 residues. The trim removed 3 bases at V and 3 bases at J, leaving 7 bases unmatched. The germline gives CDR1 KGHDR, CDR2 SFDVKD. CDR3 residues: CATSDAGTIDYNEQFF. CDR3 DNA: TGTGCCACCAGTGATGCCGGGACTATAGACTACAATGAGCAGTTCTTC.

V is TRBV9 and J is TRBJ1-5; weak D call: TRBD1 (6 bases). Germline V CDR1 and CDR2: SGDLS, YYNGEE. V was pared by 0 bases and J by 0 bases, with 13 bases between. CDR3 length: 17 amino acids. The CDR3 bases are TGTGCCAGCAGCGTAGAGGGGGGGGCTTATAGCAATCAGCCCCAGCATTTT. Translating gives CASSVEGGAYSNQPQHF. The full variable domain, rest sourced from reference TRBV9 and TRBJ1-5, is DSGVTQTPKHLITATGQRVTLRCSPRSGDLSVYWYQQSLDQGLQFLIQYYNGEERAKGNILERFSAQQFPDLHSELNLSSLELGDSALYFCASSVEGGAYSNQPQHFGDGTRLSIL.

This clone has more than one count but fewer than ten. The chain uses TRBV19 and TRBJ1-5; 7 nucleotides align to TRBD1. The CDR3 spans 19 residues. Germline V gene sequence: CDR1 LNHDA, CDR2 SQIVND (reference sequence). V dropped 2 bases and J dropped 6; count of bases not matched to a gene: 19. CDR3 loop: CASSIQFPRQTGQIQPQHF. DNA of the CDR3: TGTGCCAGTAGTATACAATTCCCCAGACAGACAGGGCAGATTCAGCCCCAGCATTTT.

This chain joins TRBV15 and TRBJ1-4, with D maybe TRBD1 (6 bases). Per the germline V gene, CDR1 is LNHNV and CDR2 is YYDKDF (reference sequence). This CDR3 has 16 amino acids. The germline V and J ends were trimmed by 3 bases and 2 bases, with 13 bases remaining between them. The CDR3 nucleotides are TGTGCCACCAGCAGCCTCTGGGGGCGGACTAATGAAAAACTGTTTTTT. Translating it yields CATSSLWGRTNEKLFF.

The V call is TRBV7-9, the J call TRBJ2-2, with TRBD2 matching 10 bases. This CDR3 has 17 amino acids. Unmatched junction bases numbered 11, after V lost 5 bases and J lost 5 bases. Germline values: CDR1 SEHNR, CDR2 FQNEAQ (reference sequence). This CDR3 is CASSPPASGSRTGELFF. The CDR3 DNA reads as TGTGCCAGCAGCCCGCCGGCTAGCGGGAGTAGGACCGGGGAGCTGTTTTTT.

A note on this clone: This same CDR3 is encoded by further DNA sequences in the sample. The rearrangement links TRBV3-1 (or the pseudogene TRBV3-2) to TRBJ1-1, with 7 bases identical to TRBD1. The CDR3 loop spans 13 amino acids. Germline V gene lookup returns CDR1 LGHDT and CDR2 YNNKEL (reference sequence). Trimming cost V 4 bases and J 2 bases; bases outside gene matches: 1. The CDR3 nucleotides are TGTGCCAGCAGCCGACAGGGAAACACTGAAGCTTTCTTT. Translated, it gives CASSRQGNTEAFF.

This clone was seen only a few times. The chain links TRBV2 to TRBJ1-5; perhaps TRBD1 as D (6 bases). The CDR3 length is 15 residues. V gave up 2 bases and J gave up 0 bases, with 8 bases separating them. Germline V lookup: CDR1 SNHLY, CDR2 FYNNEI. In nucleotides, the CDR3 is TGTGCCAGCAGTGAAAGGGGGATTAGCAATCAGCCCCAGCATTTT. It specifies CASSERGISNQPQHF.